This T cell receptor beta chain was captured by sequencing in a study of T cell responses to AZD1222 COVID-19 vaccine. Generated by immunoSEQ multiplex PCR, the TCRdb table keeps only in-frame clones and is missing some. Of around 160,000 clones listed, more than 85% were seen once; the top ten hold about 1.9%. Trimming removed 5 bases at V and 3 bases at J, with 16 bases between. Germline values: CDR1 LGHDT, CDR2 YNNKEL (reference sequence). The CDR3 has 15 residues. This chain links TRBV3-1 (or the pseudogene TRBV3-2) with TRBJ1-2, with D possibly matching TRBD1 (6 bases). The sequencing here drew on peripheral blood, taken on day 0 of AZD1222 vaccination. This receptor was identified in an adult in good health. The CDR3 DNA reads TGTGCCAGCAGCTACTATGGGGGGCAGTACTATGGCTACACCTTC. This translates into CASSYYGGQYYGYTF.